These 26 T cell receptor beta chains originate from one sample sequenced in a study of PD-1 blockade in classical Hodgkin lymphoma. The data were produced by immunoSEQ multiplex PCR, yet TCRdb's version contains in-frame clones alone and is incomplete. The table lists 75,000 to 100,000 clones, roughly 76% of them singletons. Each of the patients experienced relapse following autologous stem cell transplantation, and their brentuximab vedotin exposure differed. The specimen comprised peripheral blood mononuclear cells (PBMCs), sampled before the second cycle of nivolumab. Source of these receptors: a human donor with classical Hodgkin lymphoma.

The chain couples TRBV27 to TRBJ2-3, with 14 bases fitting TRBD2. With 5 bases clipped from V and 4 bases from J, the junction kept 14 bases outside the gene matches. The germline CDR1 and CDR2 sequences are MNHEY and SMNVEV (reference sequence). The CDR3 runs to 19 residues. The CDR3 region has the DNA TGTGCCAGCAGTCCCCCGCCGGGACTAGCGGGAGCCCAGGCAGATACGCAGTATTTT. This sequence encodes CASSPPPGLAGAQADTQYF.

The chain joins TRBV29-1 to TRBJ2-2; the match to TRBD1 covers 9 bases. Germline V lookup: CDR1 SQVTM, CDR2 ANQGSEA. With V trimmed by 7 bases and J by 4 bases, 10 bases remained unmatched. The CDR3 has 15 amino acids. CDR3 in amino acids: CSGGTGQGPTGELFF. Here the CDR3 DNA reads TGCAGCGGGGGTACTGGACAGGGGCCCACCGGGGAGCTGTTTTTT.

This chain links TRBV28 with TRBJ1-2, with D possibly being TRBD1 (6 bases). Trimming took 6 bases from V and 4 from J, leaving 15 bases between them. This CDR3 region has 14 residues. Germline values: CDR1 MDHEN, CDR2 SYDVKM. The CDR3 loop is CASRAQGLSYGYTF. In DNA, the CDR3 is TGTGCCAGCAGGGCACAGGGACTCTCCTATGGCTACACCTTC.

This chain uses TRBV19 with TRBJ1-3, with TRBD1 as a possible D gene (6 bases). The V gene lost 2 bases and the J gene lost 2 bases, with 10 bases spanning the gap. This CDR3 is 15 amino acids long. CDR1 LNHDA and CDR2 SQIVND come from the germline V gene (reference sequence). Here the CDR3 reads CASSIPGEAGNTIYF. CDR3 DNA: TGTGCCAGTAGTATACCAGGGGAGGCTGGAAACACCATATATTTT.

The chain joins TRBV9 to TRBJ2-1; 8 bases line up with TRBD1. J gave up 2 bases and V 4 bases, and 5 bases lay outside the gene matches. The CDR3 sequence is 15 residues long. CDR1 SGDLS and CDR2 YYNGEE come from the germline V gene. CDR3 bases: TGTGCCAGCAGCCTAGCAGGGGGCCCCTACAATGAGCAGTTCTTC. This gives the protein CASSLAGGPYNEQFF. Using reference TRBV9 and TRBJ2-1 for the parts outside the CDR3, the full variable domain is DSGVTQTPKHLITATGQRVTLRCSPRSGDLSVYWYQQSLDQGLQFLIQYYNGEERAKGNILERFSAQQFPDLHSELNLSSLELGDSALYFCASSLAGGPYNEQFFGPGTRLTVL.

CDR3 amino acids: CASSLGLEARTQYF. CDR3 bases: TGTGCCAGCAGCTTGGGCCTGGAGGCGAGGACCCAGTACTTC. The chain couples TRBV5-6 to TRBJ2-5, with D tentatively TRBD2 (5 bases). The length of the CDR3 is 14 residues. Germline loops: CDR1 SGHDT, CDR2 YYEEEE. The ends were cut back, 0 bases at V and 7 bases at J, with 13 bases in the middle.

This rearrangement joins TRBV5-6 to TRBJ2-7, with 12 bases that match TRBD1. There are 16 residues in the CDR3. Germline trimming cut 4 bases from V and 5 bases from J; bases unmatched to any gene: 10. CDR1 and CDR2 from the germline V gene are SGHDT and YYEEEE. The CDR3 protein is CASSPRDRGRFHEQYF. The CDR3 DNA sequence: TGTGCCAGCAGCCCCCGGGACAGGGGGCGCTTCCACGAGCAGTACTTC.

The chain's CDR3 is CASSAGNNQPQHF. The CDR3 nucleotides read TGTGCCAGCAGCGCAGGAAACAATCAGCCCCAGCATTTT. The chain has TRBV5-5 and TRBJ1-5, with D hard to call. This CDR3 comprises 13 residues. Germline V lookup: CDR1 SGHKS, CDR2 YYEKEE (reference sequence). V lost 4 bases and J lost 3, with 8 bases in between. Full variable domain (missing parts from reference TRBV5-5 and TRBJ1-5): DAGVTQSPTHLIKTRGQQVTLRCSPISGHKSVSWYQQVLGQGPQFIFQYYEKEERGRGNFPDRFSARQFPNYSSELNVNALLLGDSALYLCASSAGNNQPQHFGDGTRLSIL.

The chain employs TRBV19 and TRBJ2-1; D ambiguous. The V and J ends lost 3 bases and 5 bases respectively, with 14 bases between them. Germline values: CDR1 LNHDA, CDR2 SQIVND (reference sequence). The CDR3 consists of 15 residues. CDR3 sequence reads: CASSILGLRNNEQFF. CDR3 bases: TGTGCCAGTAGTATCCTAGGGCTGAGGAACAATGAGCAGTTCTTC. Combining the CDR3 with reference TRBV19 and TRBJ2-1 gives the whole variable domain DGGITQSPKYLFRKEGQNVTLSCEQNLNHDAMYWYRQDPGQGLRLIYYSQIVNDFQKGDIAEGYSVSREKKESFPLTVTSAQKNPTAFYLCASSILGLRNNEQFFGPGTRLTVL.

J is TRBJ2-2 and V is TRBV5-4, with 9 positions matching TRBD1. The CDR3 has 17 residues. The germline V gene encodes CDR1 SGHNT and CDR2 YYREEE (reference sequence). Trimming removed 0 bases from V and 5 bases from J; junction bases left unmatched: 8. The chain's CDR3 is CASSLGPRDRVTGELFF. CDR3 nucleotide sequence: TGTGCCAGCAGCTTGGGCCCACGGGACAGGGTAACCGGGGAGCTGTTTTTT.

The V and J genes are TRBV5-1 and TRBJ2-1; a possible D gene is TRBD2 (6 bases). Germline CDR1 reads SGHRS; CDR2 reads YFSETQ. The CDR3 is made up of 14 amino acids. V lost 5 bases, J lost 5 bases, and 14 bases lay in between. CDR3 sequence: CASRGRLANNEQFF. The CDR3 DNA reads as TGCGCCAGCAGAGGGAGGCTAGCCAACAATGAGCAGTTCTTC.

The chain has TRBV2 and TRBJ2-5; 12 positions agree with TRBD2. V dropped 3 bases and J dropped 13; count of bases not matched to a gene: 3. Germline lookup yields CDR1 SNHLY and CDR2 FYNNEI. The CDR3 loop spans 12 amino acids. The DNA of the CDR3 is TGTGCCAGCAGTGACCTAGCGGGAGGGGGGTACTTC. Residues: CASSDLAGGGYF.

The chain employs TRBV5-1 and TRBJ1-1; 7 positions agree with TRBD1. The V segment lost 2 bases and the J segment 8 bases; nucleotides outside the gene matches: 3. The CDR3 consists of 12 residues. Germline loops: CDR1 SGHRS, CDR2 YFSETQ. The CDR3 protein is CASSLQGTEAFF. CDR3 bases: TGCGCCAGCAGCTTACAGGGGACGGAAGCTTTCTTT.

This rearrangement joins TRBV15 to TRBJ1-5; TRBD1 matches at 9 bases. Trimming removed 1 base from V and 2 bases from J; junction bases left unmatched: 9. In germline, CDR1 is LNHNV, CDR2 YYDKDF (reference sequence). CDR3 length: 18 residues. The CDR3 bases are TGTGCCACCAGCAGAGTCACCGGGACAGGGTCGCGCAATCAGCCCCAGCATTTT. Amino acids: CATSRVTGTGSRNQPQHF.

In this sample, this clone turned up once. The chain employs TRBV5-6 and TRBJ1-1; D is ambiguous. The V gene lost 4 bases and the J gene lost 1 base, with 17 bases spanning the gap. The V gene's germline CDR1 is SGHDT and CDR2 YYEEEE. There are 16 residues in the CDR3. CDR3 sequence: CASSTVGRWTNTEAFF. The CDR3 DNA follows: TGTGCCAGCAGCACTGTAGGCCGTTGGACGAACACTGAAGCTTTCTTT.

The J gene is TRBJ1-3, the V gene TRBV6-5; D perhaps matches TRBD1 (6 bases). Germline V gives CDR1 MNHEY, CDR2 SVGAGI. Trimming cost V 4 bases and J 9 bases, with 16 bases left between them. The CDR3 totals 14 residues. The DNA of the CDR3 is TGTGCCAGCAGTTCCCCGGGGGGGGCGGGCACCATATATTTT. It encodes CASSSPGGAGTIYF.

The V call is TRBV28, the J call TRBJ1-2; D might be TRBD1 (5 bases). Germline V lookup: CDR1 MDHEN, CDR2 SYDVKM. CDR3 size: 15 residues. V lost 5 bases and J lost 3, with 16 bases in between. Here the CDR3 reads CASSPPQVRDYGYTF. As DNA, the CDR3 is TGTGCCAGCAGTCCCCCACAGGTACGCGACTATGGCTACACCTTC.

V is TRBV11-2 and J is TRBJ1-3; D unresolved. The germline V gene has CDR1 SGHAT and CDR2 FQNNGV. V was clipped by 5 bases and J by 0 bases, with 11 bases between them. This CDR3 is 15 amino acids long. The CDR3 nucleotides are TGTGCCAGCAGCCATATCCATAACTCTGGAAACACCATATATTTT. The encoded protein is CASSHIHNSGNTIYF.

The chain uses TRBV4-1 and TRBJ1-5, with D maybe TRBD1 (5 bases). This CDR3 spans 16 amino acids. V lost 1 base to trimming and J lost 0 bases, with 10 bases between them. The germline CDR1 and CDR2 sequences are MGHRA and YSYEKL. This chain's CDR3 is CASSQAGQYSNQPQHF. CDR3 DNA: TGCGCCAGCAGCCAAGCAGGACAATATAGCAATCAGCCCCAGCATTTT.

V and J are TRBV5-1 and TRBJ2-1; 9 nucleotides line up with TRBD2. Per germline, CDR1 SGHRS and CDR2 YFSETQ. The CDR3 extends over 13 amino acids. V lost 4 bases and J lost 6; bases outside the gene matches: 2. CDR3 amino acids: CASSVGLANEQFF. The DNA of the CDR3 is TGCGCCAGCAGCGTGGGACTAGCCAATGAGCAGTTCTTC.

Comments on this clone: This same CDR3 is encoded by further DNA sequences in the sample. The chain employs TRBV5-4 and TRBJ2-2; 10 bases are a match to TRBD2. CDR1 SGHNT and CDR2 YYREEE come from the germline V gene (reference sequence). The CDR3 extends over 15 amino acids. J lost 2 bases, V lost 4 bases, and 2 bases had no gene match. As DNA, the CDR3 is TGTGCCAGCAGCCTAGCGGGAGCCAACACCGGGGAGCTGTTTTTT. Translation: CASSLAGANTGELFF.

The rearrangement joins TRBV28 to TRBJ1-3, with D unresolved. V was trimmed by 6 bases and J by 6 bases, leaving 6 bases between them. The CDR3 loop spans 11 amino acids. Germline loops: CDR1 MDHEN, CDR2 SYDVKM. The CDR3, as DNA: TGTGCCAGCAGCTGGGAAAACACCATATATTTT. Protein product: CASSWENTIYF.

This clone was counted once. V usage is TRBV6-5 and J usage is TRBJ2-2; the D gene is possibly TRBD2 (6 bases). V lost 7 bases and J lost 5, with 14 bases in between. This CDR3 is 14 amino acids long. CDR1 is MNHEY and CDR2 is SVGAGI in the germline V gene. CDR3 coding DNA: TGTGCCAGCACCTCGGGACTTCCTACCGGGGAGCTGTTTTTT. It translates to CASTSGLPTGELFF.

This chain connects TRBV25-1 to TRBJ2-1, with D hard to call. In germline, CDR1 is MGHDK, CDR2 SYGVNS. This CDR3 is 11 amino acids long. Trimming cost V 8 bases and J 3 bases, with 5 bases left between them. CDR3 bases: TGTGCCAGCCGCGGCTACAATGAGCAGTTCTTC. The encoded protein is CASRGYNEQFF.

This clone was seen a few times. The chain recombines TRBV27 with TRBJ2-7, with D possibly matching TRBD1 (6 bases). The germline gives CDR1 MNHEY, CDR2 SMNVEV (reference sequence). V was shortened by 5 bases and J by 7 bases, with 21 bases between the two germline ends. The length of the CDR3 is 15 residues. CDR3 sequence reads: CASSVGNKGVREQYF. The DNA of the CDR3 is TGTGCCAGCAGTGTGGGGAACAAGGGGGTGAGGGAGCAGTACTTC.

This chain links TRBV6-6 with TRBJ1-5; no clear D gene. With 5 bases removed from V and 11 bases from J, the gap between germline ends came to 19 bases. The CDR3 is 14 amino acids. Germline-derived CDR1 and CDR2 are MNHNY and SVGAGI (reference sequence). CDR3 sequence reads: CASSPVGGEQAQHF. CDR3 bases: TGTGCCAGCAGTCCGGTAGGAGGCGAGCAAGCCCAGCATTTT.